This TCR beta chain was sequenced for a study of T cell repertoires in cytomegalovirus infection. The wider study: Public signatures in TCR beta pointed to CMV infection and matching HLA type.

This CDR3 is 12 amino acids long. V gave up 2 bases and J gave up 16 bases, with 15 bases separating them. The germline V gene has CDR1 SEHNR and CDR2 FQNEAQ (reference sequence). TCRdb reanalysed the reads using MiXCR and keeps one entry per CDR3 protein. The table lists around 240,000 distinct CDR3 sequences, roughly 23% of them singletons. This clonotype has a count of ten or more. The J gene is TRBJ1-5, the V gene TRBV7-9; D gene unclear. Sequenced material: CD8+ T cells from PBMCs. This clonotype was obtained from a human donor in good health (CMV status not recorded). Some clones in this sample may be carry-over from other donors' samples. The CDR3: CASSLPGEATHF. CDR3 DNA: TGTGCCAGCAGCTTACCCGGGGAAGCAACCCATTTT.